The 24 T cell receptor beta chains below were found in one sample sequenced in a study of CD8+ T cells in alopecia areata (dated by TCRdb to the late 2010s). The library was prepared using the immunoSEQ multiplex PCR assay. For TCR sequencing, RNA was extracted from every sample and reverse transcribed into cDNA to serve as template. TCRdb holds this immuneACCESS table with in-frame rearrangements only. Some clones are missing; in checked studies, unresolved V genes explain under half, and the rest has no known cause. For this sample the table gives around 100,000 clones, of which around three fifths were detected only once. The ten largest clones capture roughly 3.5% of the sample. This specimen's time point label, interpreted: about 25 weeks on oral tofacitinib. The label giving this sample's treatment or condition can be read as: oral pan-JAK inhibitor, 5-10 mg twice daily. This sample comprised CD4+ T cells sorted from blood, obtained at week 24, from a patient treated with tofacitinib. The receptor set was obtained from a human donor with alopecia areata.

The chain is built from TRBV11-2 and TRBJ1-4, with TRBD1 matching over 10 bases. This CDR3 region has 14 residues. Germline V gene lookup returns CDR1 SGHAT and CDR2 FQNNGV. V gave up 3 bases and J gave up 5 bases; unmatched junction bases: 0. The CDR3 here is CASSLGQGNEKLFF. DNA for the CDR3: TGTGCCAGCAGCTTGGGACAGGGGAATGAAAAACTGTTTTTT.

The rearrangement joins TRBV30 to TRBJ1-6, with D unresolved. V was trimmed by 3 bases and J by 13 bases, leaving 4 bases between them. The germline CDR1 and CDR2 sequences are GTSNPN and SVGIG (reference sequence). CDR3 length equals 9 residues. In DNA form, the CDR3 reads TGTGCCTGGAGCCCGCCCCTCCACTTT. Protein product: CAWSPPLHF.

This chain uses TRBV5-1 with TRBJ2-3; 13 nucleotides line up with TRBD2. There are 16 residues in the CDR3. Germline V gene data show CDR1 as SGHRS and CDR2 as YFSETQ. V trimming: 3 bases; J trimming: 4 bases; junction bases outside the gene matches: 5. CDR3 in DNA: TGCGCCAGCAGCTCAGGGACTAGCGGGGTGGCAGATACGCAGTATTTT. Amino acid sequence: CASSSGTSGVADTQYF.

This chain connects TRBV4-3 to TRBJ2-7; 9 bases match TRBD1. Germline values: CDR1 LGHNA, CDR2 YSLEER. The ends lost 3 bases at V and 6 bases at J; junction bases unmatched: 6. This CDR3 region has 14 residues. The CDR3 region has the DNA TGCGCCAGCAGCCAGGAGGGACAGGGTGGCGAGCAGTACTTC. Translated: CASSQEGQGGEQYF.

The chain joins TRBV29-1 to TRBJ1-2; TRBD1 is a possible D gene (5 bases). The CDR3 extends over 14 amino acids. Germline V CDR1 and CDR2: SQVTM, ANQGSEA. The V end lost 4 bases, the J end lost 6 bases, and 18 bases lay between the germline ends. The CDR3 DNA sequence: TGCAGCGTTGGGCGGGACCATTTGGGGGATGGCTACACCTTC. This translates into CSVGRDHLGDGYTF.

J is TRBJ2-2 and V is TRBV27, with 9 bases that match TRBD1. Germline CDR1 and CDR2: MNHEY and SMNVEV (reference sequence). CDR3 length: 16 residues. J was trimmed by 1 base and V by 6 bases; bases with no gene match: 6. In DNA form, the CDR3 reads TGTGCCAGCAGACCACAGGGGGCGAGGAACACCGGGGAGCTGTTTTTT. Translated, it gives CASRPQGARNTGELFF.

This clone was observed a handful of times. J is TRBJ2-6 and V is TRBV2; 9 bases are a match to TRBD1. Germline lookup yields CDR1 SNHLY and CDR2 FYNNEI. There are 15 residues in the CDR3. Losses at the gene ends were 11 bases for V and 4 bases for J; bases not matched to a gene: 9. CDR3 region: CAGGQGFSGANVLTF. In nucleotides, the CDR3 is TGTGCCGGGGGACAGGGATTCTCCGGGGCCAACGTCCTGACTTTC.

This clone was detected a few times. The CDR3 loop is CASSLWQRNTGELFF. The CDR3 DNA sequence: TGCGCCAGCAGCTTGTGGCAGAGGAACACCGGGGAGCTGTTTTTT. The V call is TRBV5-1, the J call TRBJ2-2, with no clear D. Per germline, CDR1 SGHRS and CDR2 YFSETQ. The V and J ends lost 1 base and 1 base respectively, with 8 bases between them. This CDR3 is built from 15 residues.

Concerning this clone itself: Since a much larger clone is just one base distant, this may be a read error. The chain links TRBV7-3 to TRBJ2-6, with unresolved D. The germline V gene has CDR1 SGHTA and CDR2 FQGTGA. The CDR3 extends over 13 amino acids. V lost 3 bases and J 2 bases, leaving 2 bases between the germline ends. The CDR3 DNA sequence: TGTGCCAGCAGCTTTACTGGGGCCAACGTCCTGACTTTC. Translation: CASSFTGANVLTF.

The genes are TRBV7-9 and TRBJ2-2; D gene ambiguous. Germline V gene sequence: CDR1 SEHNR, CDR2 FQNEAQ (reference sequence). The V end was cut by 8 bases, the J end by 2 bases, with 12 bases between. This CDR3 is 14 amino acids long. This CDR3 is CASHSGRNTGELFF. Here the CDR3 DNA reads TGTGCCAGCCACTCCGGCAGAAACACCGGGGAGCTGTTTTTT.

The CDR3, as DNA: TGCAGCGTTGAAGAGTGGGGGCTGGAAGAGCAGTACTTC. Translated: CSVEEWGLEEQYF. The gene calls are TRBV29-1 and TRBJ2-7; D may be TRBD1 (6 bases). Germline CDR1 SQVTM, CDR2 ANQGSEA. This CDR3 has 13 residues. Trimming pared 0 bases from V and 7 bases from J, leaving 13 bases between.

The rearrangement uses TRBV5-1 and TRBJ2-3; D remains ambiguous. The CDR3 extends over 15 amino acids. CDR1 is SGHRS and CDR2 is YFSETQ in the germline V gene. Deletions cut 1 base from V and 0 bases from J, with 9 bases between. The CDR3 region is CASSLRAESTDTQYF. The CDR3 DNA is TGCGCCAGCAGCTTGAGGGCAGAAAGCACAGATACGCAGTATTTT.

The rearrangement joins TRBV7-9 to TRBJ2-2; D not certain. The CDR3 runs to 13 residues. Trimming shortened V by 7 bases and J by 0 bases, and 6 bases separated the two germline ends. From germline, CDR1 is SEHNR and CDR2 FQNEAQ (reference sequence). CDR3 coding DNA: TGTGCCAGCAAATCGGCGAACACCGGGGAGCTGTTTTTT. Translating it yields CASKSANTGELFF.

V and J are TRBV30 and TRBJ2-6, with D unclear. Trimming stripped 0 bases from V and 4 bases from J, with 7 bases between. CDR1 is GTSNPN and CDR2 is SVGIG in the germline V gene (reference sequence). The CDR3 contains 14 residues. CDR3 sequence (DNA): TGTGCCTGGAGTGTTATCAGGGGGGCCAACGTCCTGACTTTC. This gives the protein CAWSVIRGANVLTF.

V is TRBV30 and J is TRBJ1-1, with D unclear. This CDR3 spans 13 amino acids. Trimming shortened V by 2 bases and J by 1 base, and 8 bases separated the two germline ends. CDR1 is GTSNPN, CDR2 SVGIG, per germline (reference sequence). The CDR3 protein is CAWSPTRNTEAFF. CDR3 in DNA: TGTGCCTGGAGTCCCACGCGGAACACTGAAGCTTTCTTT.

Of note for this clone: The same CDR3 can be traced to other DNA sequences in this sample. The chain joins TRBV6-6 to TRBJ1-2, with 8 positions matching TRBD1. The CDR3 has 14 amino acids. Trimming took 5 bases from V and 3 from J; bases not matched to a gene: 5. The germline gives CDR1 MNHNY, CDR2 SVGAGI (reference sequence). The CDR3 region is CASSHGQGDYGYTF. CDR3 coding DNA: TGTGCCAGCAGTCATGGACAGGGTGACTATGGCTACACCTTC.

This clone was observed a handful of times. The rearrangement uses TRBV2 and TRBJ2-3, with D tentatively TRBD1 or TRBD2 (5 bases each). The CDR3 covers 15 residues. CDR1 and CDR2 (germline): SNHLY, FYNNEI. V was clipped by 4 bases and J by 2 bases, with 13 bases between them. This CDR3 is CASSGSGRVTDTQYF. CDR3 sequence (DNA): TGTGCCAGCAGTGGCTCGGGACGAGTCACAGATACGCAGTATTTT.

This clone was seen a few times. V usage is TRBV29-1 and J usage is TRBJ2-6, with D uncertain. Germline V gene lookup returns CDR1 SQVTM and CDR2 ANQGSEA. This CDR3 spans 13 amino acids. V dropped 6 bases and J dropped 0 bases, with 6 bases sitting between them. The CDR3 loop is CSVGASGANVLTF. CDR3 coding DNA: TGCAGCGTCGGAGCCTCTGGGGCCAACGTCCTGACTTTC.

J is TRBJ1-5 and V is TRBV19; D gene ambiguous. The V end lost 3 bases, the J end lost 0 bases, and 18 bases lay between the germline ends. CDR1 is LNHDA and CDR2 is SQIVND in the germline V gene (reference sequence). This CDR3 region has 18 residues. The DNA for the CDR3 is TGTGCCAGTAGTATCCTACGGGCAGCCCGAAATAGCAATCAGCCCCAGCATTTT. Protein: CASSILRAARNSNQPQHF.

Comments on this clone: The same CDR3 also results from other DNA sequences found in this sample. The DNA of the CDR3 is TGCGCCAGCAGTTACCAAGAGACCCAGTACTTC. It specifies CASSYQETQYF. This chain joins TRBV5-1 and TRBJ2-5; D call uncertain. Germline CDR1 reads SGHRS; CDR2 reads YFSETQ. CDR3 length: 11 amino acids. Trimming removed 5 bases at V and 0 bases at J, with 2 bases between.

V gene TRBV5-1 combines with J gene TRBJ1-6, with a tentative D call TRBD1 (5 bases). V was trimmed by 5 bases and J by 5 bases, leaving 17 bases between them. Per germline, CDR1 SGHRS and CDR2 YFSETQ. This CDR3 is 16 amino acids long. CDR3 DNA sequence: TGCGCCAGCAGTCTATCCCCGGGACGGGATAATTCACCCCTCCACTTT. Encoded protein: CASSLSPGRDNSPLHF.

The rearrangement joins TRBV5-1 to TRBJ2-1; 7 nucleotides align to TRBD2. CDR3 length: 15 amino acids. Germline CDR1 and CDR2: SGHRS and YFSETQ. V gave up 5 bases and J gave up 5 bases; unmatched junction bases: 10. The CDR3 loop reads CASSQLAGVDNEQFF. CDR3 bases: TGCGCCAGCAGTCAGCTTGCGGGGGTCGACAATGAGCAGTTCTTC.

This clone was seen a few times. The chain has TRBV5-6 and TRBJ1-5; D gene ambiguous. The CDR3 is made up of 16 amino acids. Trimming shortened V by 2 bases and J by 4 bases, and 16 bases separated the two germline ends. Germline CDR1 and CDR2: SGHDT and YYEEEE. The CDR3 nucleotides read TGTGCCAGCAGCTTAGGCCCCAATCGTCTGAATCAGCCCCAGCATTTT. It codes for CASSLGPNRLNQPQHF.

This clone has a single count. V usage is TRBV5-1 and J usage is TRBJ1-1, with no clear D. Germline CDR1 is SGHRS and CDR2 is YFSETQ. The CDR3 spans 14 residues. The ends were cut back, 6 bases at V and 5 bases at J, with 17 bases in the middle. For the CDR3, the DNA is TGCGCCAGCACCACTACCGAGATGGGGACTGAAGCTTTCTTT. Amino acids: CASTTTEMGTEAFF.